Listed here are 20 T cell receptor beta chains from one sample, sequenced in a study of radiotherapy plus CTLA-4 blockade in lung cancer. The assay was immunoSEQ multiplex PCR, and TCRdb's table has in-frame clones only and misses some. There are around 100,000 clones in the sample; approximately 75% occur only once, and approximately 2.6% lies in the top ten. Sequences were derived from peripheral blood, sampled from a patient treated with radiotherapy plus ipilimumab. The source is a human donor with non-small cell lung cancer who had a partial response to radiotherapy plus ipilimumab. Some clones in this sample may be carry-over from other donors' samples.

This sequence joins TRBV4-1 and TRBJ2-4, with a weak D call TRBD1 (6 bases). Germline assignment: CDR1 MGHRA and CDR2 YSYEKL. The CDR3 has 16 residues. With 0 bases removed from V and 1 base from J, the gap between germline ends came to 10 bases. CDR3 sequence reads: CASSQDPQGAKNIQYF. The CDR3 nucleotides are TGCGCCAGCAGCCAAGACCCGCAGGGGGCCAAAAACATTCAGTACTTC.

V is TRBV6-5 and J is TRBJ2-2, with 8 bases lining up with TRBD2. V shed 0 bases and J 5 bases; nucleotides not matched to a gene: 5. The CDR3 extends over 16 amino acids. Germline-derived CDR1 and CDR2 are MNHEY and SVGAGI. CDR3 region: CASSYSRGARTGELFF. The CDR3 DNA reads as TGTGCCAGCAGTTACTCGCGGGGGGCTCGGACCGGGGAGCTGTTTTTT.

This chain joins TRBV6-5 and TRBJ1-3; D perhaps matches TRBD1 (6 bases). CDR1 is MNHEY and CDR2 is SVGAGI in the germline V gene. The V and J ends lost 4 bases and 4 bases respectively, with 14 bases between them. The CDR3 length is 15 residues. The DNA for the CDR3 is TGTGCCAGCAGTTCCAAAGGACAGCCGGGAAACACCATATATTTT. This codes for CASSSKGQPGNTIYF.

V usage is TRBV4-3 and J usage is TRBJ2-7; D is unclear. The CDR3 consists of 15 residues. Germline V lookup: CDR1 LGHNA, CDR2 YSLEER. The ends were cut back, 0 bases at V and 3 bases at J, with 12 bases in the middle. This CDR3 reads CASSQDYGDFYEQYF. CDR3 in DNA: TGCGCCAGCAGCCAAGATTACGGAGACTTCTACGAGCAGTACTTC.

The gene calls are TRBV7-6 and TRBJ2-5; 12 positions agree with TRBD2. Germline assignment: CDR1 SGHVS and CDR2 FNYEAQ. This CDR3 is 17 amino acids long. The V segment lost 0 bases and the J segment 5 bases; nucleotides outside the gene matches: 7. The CDR3 sequence: CASSLAGTSGLWETQYF. The CDR3 DNA reads as TGTGCCAGCAGCTTAGCTGGGACTAGCGGGCTTTGGGAGACCCAGTACTTC. Full variable domain (rest looked up from reference TRBV7-6 and TRBJ2-5): GAGVSQSPRYKVTKRGQDVALRCDPISGHVSLYWYRQALGQGPEFLTYFNYEAQQDKSGLPNDRFSAERPEGSISTLTIQRTEQRDSAMYRCASSLAGTSGLWETQYFGPGTRLLVL.

This clone has a handful of counts. The genes are TRBV4-3 and TRBJ1-4, with 9 bases identical to TRBD1. Trimming took 4 bases from V and 7 from J; bases not matched to a gene: 4. Per germline, CDR1 LGHNA and CDR2 YSLEER. The CDR3 consists of 14 residues. For the CDR3, the DNA is TGCGCCAGCAGCCTACAGGGGGCGGGTGAAAAACTGTTTTTT. As protein: CASSLQGAGEKLFF.

This clone turned up a few times. The chain couples TRBV6-6 to TRBJ2-3, with 7 bases fitting TRBD2. CDR3 length: 12 residues. Trimming at V came to 6 bases and at J to 3 bases, leaving 0 bases not matched to a gene. CDR1 is MNHNY, CDR2 SVGAGI, per germline (reference sequence). CDR3 bases: TGTGCCAGCAGCGGGGGGACAGATACGCAGTATTTT. It specifies CASSGGTDTQYF.

The genes are TRBV28 and TRBJ2-1; D possibly corresponds to TRBD1 (6 bases). V shed 8 bases and J shed 6 bases, with 14 bases lying between them. Germline V CDR1 and CDR2: MDHEN, SYDVKM. There are 13 residues in the CDR3. CDR3 amino acids: CASSGQPINEQFF. The CDR3 DNA reads TGTGCCAGCTCCGGACAGCCGATCAATGAGCAGTTCTTC.

J is TRBJ1-3 and V is TRBV19; 7 positions agree with TRBD1. Germline V gene data show CDR1 as LNHDA and CDR2 as SQIVND (reference sequence). V was pared by 9 bases and J by 10 bases, with 15 bases of the junction left unmatched. The CDR3 consists of 14 residues. As DNA, the CDR3 is TGTGCCAGCAAAACCCGGGACAGTCTATTTACCATATATTTT. Translated: CASKTRDSLFTIYF.

In its sample, this clone was seen a few times. This chain's CDR3 is CATSRDRGYGYTF. The CDR3 nucleotides read TGTGCCACCAGCAGGGACAGGGGATATGGCTACACCTTC. The chain couples TRBV15 to TRBJ1-2, with TRBD1 matching 9 bases. The germline gives CDR1 LNHNV, CDR2 YYDKDF (reference sequence). The CDR3 loop spans 13 amino acids. V trimming: 3 bases; J trimming: 5 bases; junction bases outside the gene matches: 1.

V and J are TRBV5-1 and TRBJ2-1, with 12 bases matching TRBD2. J gave up 3 bases and V 3 bases, and 13 bases lay outside the gene matches. Germline V gives CDR1 SGHRS, CDR2 YFSETQ. This CDR3 spans 19 amino acids. The CDR3 DNA reads as TGCGCCAGCAGCTCCCAAGACTCTAGCGGGAGGGCTCGCTACAATGAGCAGTTCTTC. Encoded protein: CASSSQDSSGRARYNEQFF.

The chain links TRBV2 to TRBJ1-1, with 10 bases identical to TRBD1. Germline loops: CDR1 SNHLY, CDR2 FYNNEI. CDR3 length equals 19 residues. Unmatched junction bases numbered 15, after V lost 4 bases and J lost 1 base. CDR3 coding DNA: TGTGCCAGCAGTGGTTGGAGGGACAGGGGACTATACGAGAACACTGAAGCTTTCTTT. It yields the protein CASSGWRDRGLYENTEAFF. Combining the CDR3 with reference TRBV2 and TRBJ1-1 gives the whole variable domain EPEVTQTPSHQVTQMGQEVILRCVPISNHLYFYWYRQILGQKVEFLVSFYNNEISEKSEIFDDQFSVERPDGSNFTLKIRSTKLEDSAMYFCASSGWRDRGLYENTEAFFGQGTRLTVV.

As DNA, the CDR3 is TGTGCCAGCAGCTTAGAGGCAGATACCTACGAGCAGTACTTC. Its translation is CASSLEADTYEQYF. The chain recombines TRBV11-2 with TRBJ2-7; D unclear. The CDR3 loop spans 14 amino acids. The V gene lost 0 bases and the J gene lost 2 bases, with 8 bases spanning the gap. The germline gives CDR1 SGHAT, CDR2 FQNNGV. The complete variable domain, with remaining parts taken from reference TRBV11-2 and TRBJ2-7, reads EAGVAQSPRYKIIEKRQSVAFWCNPISGHATLYWYQQILGQGPKLLIQFQNNGVVDDSQLPKDRFSAERLKGVDSTLKIQPAKLEDSAVYLCASSLEADTYEQYFGPGTRLTVT.

The gene calls are TRBV6-5 and TRBJ1-2, with a possible D match to TRBD1 (6 bases). Trimming stripped 6 bases from V and 1 base from J, with 15 bases between. Germline V lookup: CDR1 MNHEY, CDR2 SVGAGI. This CDR3 spans 15 amino acids. The DNA for the CDR3 is TGTGCCAGCAGCCCAAGACAGGATATTAACTATGGCTACACCTTC. This encodes CASSPRQDINYGYTF.

The chain joins TRBV7-9 to TRBJ1-1; 8 nucleotides agree with TRBD1. Germline values: CDR1 SEHNR, CDR2 FQNEAQ (reference sequence). J was trimmed by 1 base and V by 5 bases; bases with no gene match: 6. The CDR3 contains 15 residues. CDR3 DNA: TGTGCCAGCAGCCACACCGACAGGGGGAACACTGAAGCTTTCTTT. As protein: CASSHTDRGNTEAFF.

The chain links TRBV7-2 to TRBJ2-7; 8 nucleotides line up with TRBD2. The CDR3 is made up of 14 amino acids. V trimming: 1 base; J trimming: 6 bases; junction bases outside the gene matches: 5. Germline V gene sequence: CDR1 SGHTA, CDR2 FQGNSA. The CDR3 loop is CASSLDGGASEQYF. Written as DNA, the CDR3 is TGTGCCAGCAGCTTAGACGGGGGGGCGAGCGAGCAGTACTTC.

The chain carries TRBV9 and TRBJ2-3; TRBD2 agrees at 8 bases. Germline trimming cut 0 bases from V and 2 bases from J; bases unmatched to any gene: 8. Germline V lookup: CDR1 SGDLS, CDR2 YYNGEE. The CDR3 has 17 residues. The CDR3 bases are TGTGCCAGCAGCGTAGTAGGAAGCGGGAGTATCACAGATACGCAGTATTTT. Protein: CASSVVGSGSITDTQYF.

The rearrangement joins TRBV11-2 to TRBJ1-3, with TRBD1 as a possible D gene (6 bases). Germline lookup yields CDR1 SGHAT and CDR2 FQNNGV. V was clipped by 4 bases and J by 3 bases, with 10 bases between them. The CDR3 spans 14 residues. CDR3 bases: TGTGCCAGCAGCTCCTGGACAGATGGAAACACCATATATTTT. Protein sequence: CASSSWTDGNTIYF.

This clone was seen more than once but under ten times. The V call is TRBV30, the J call TRBJ2-5; tentatively, D is TRBD1 (7 bases). The CDR3 totals 14 residues. Trimming pared 3 bases from V and 5 bases from J, leaving 16 bases between. Germline V gene lookup returns CDR1 GTSNPN and CDR2 SVGIG (reference sequence). The CDR3 sequence is CAWSPTSRGETQYF. The CDR3 coding sequence is TGTGCCTGGAGCCCAACTAGCAGGGGGGAGACCCAGTACTTC.

This clone was recorded a few times. The chain carries TRBV19 and TRBJ2-3; D possibly corresponds to TRBD1 (5 bases). Deletions cut 5 bases from V and 0 bases from J, with 15 bases between. The CDR3 is 16 amino acids. Germline CDR1 LNHDA, CDR2 SQIVND (reference sequence). The CDR3 bases are TGTGCCAGTAGTGACCAAGGGGATTTTAGCACAGATACGCAGTATTTT. Amino acid sequence: CASSDQGDFSTDTQYF.